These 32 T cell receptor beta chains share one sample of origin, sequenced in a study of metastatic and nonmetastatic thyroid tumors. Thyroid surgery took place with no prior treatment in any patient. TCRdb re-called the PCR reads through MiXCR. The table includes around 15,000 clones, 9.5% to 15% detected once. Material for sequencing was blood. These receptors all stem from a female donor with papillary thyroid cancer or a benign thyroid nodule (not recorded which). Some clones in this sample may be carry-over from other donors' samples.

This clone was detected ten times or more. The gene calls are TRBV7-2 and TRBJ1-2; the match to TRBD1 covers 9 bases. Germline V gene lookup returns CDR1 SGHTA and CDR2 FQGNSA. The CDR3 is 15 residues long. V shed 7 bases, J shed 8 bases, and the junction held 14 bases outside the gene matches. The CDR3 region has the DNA TGTGCCAGCACCCCTTCCCGGGACAGGGTAGCGGGCTACACCTTC. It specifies CASTPSRDRVAGYTF. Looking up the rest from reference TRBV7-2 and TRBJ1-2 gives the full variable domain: GAGVSQSPSNKVTEKGKDVELRCDPISGHTALYWYRQSLGQGLEFLIYFQGNSAPDKSGLPSDRFSAERTGGSVSTLTIQRTQQEDSAVYLCASTPSRDRVAGYTFGSGTRLTVV.

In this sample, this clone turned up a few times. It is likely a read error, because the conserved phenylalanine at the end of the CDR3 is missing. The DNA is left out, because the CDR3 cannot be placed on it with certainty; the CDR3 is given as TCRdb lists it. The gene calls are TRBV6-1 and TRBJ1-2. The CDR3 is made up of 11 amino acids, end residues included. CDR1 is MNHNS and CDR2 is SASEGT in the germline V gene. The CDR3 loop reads CASSNNYGYTL.

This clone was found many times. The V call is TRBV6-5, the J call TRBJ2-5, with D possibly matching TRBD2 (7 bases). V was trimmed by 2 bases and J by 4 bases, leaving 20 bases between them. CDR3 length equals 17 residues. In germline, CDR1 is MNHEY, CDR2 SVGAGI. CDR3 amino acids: CASSYLPLGGRSETQYF. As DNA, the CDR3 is TGTGCCAGCAGTTACCTTCCCCTCGGGGGGCGTTCAGAGACCCAGTACTTC.

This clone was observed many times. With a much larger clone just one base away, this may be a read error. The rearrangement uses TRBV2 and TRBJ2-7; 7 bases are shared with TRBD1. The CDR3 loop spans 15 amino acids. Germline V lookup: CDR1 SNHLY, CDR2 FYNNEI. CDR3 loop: CASSEAGDRKYGQYF. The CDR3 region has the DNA TGTGCCAGCAGTGAAGCGGGGGACAGAAAGTACGGGCAGTACTTC.

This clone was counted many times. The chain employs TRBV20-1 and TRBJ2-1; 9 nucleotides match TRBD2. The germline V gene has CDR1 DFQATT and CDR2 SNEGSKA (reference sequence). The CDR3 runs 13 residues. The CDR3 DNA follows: TGCAGCAAACTAGCGGGCTCCTACAATGAGCAGTTCTTC. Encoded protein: CSKLAGSYNEQFF.

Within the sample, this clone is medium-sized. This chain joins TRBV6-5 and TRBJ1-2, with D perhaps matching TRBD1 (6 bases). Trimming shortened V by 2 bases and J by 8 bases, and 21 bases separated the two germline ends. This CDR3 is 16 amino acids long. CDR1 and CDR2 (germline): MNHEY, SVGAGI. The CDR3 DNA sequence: TGTGCCAGCAGTTACGGGGGCGACAGTAATTTCGTCGGCTACACCTTC. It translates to CASSYGGDSNFVGYTF.

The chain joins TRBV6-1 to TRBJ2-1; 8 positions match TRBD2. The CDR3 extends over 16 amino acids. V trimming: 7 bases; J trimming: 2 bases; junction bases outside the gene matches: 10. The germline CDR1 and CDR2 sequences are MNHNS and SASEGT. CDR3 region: CASTISGERAYNEQFF. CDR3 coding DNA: TGTGCCAGCACCATTAGCGGGGAGAGGGCCTACAATGAGCAGTTCTTC.

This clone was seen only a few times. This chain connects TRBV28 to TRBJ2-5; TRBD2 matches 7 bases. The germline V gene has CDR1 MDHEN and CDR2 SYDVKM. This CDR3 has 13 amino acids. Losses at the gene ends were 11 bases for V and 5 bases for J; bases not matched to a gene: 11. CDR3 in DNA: TGTGCCGCACTAGCGTGGGGCGGGGAGACCCAGTACTTC. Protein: CAALAWGGETQYF.

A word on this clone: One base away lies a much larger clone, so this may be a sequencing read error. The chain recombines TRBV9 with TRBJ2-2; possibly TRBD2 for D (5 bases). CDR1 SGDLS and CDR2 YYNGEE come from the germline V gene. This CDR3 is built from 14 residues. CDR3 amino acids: CASLPGTNTVELFF. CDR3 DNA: TGTGCCAGCTTGCCGGGAACGAACACCGTGGAGCTGTTTTTT.

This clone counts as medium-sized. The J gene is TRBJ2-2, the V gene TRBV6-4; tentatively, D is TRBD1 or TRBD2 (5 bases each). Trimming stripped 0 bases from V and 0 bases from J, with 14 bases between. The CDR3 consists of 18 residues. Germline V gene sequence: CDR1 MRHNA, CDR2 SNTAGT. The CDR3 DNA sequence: TGTGCCAGCAGTGACTCGCAGGTTGGGGGACCGAACACCGGGGAGCTGTTTTTT. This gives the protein CASSDSQVGGPNTGELFF.

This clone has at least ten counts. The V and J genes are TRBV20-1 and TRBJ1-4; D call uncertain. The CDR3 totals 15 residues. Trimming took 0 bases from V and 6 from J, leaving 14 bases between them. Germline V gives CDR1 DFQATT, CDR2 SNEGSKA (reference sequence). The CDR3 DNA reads TGCAGTGCTAGAGAGCCGAGAGGGAACGATGAAAAACTGTTTTTT. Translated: CSAREPRGNDEKLFF.

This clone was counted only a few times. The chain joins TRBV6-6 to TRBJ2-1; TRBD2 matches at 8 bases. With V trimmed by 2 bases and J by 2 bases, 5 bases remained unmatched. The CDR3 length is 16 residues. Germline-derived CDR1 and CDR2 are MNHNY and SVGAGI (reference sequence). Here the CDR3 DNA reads TGTGCCAGCAGTTACCGCCGCGGGGGGACCTACAATGAGCAGTTCTTC. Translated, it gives CASSYRRGGTYNEQFF.

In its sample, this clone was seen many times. The CDR3 nucleotides read TGTGCCAGCAGTTACTCGGCAGGAACGGGACAGCCCCAGCATTTT. Protein product: CASSYSAGTGQPQHF. The rearrangement uses TRBV6-5 and TRBJ1-5, with D unclear. Germline V gene sequence: CDR1 MNHEY, CDR2 SVGAGI. V lost 0 bases to trimming and J lost 7 bases, with 13 bases between them. CDR3 length equals 15 residues.

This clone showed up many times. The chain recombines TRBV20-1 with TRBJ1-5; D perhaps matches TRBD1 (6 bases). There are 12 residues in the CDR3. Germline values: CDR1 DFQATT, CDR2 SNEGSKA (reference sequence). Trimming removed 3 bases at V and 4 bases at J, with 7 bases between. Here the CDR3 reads CSASDRNQPQHF. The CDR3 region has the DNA TGCAGTGCTAGTGACAGGAATCAGCCCCAGCATTTT.

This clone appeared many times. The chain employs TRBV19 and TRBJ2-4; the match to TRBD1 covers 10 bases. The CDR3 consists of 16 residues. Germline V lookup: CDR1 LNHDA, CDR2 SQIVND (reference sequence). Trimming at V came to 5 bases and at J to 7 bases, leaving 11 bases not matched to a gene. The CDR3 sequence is CASSSQGQGGYNIQYF. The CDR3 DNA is TGTGCCAGTAGTTCGCAAGGACAGGGGGGATATAACATTCAGTACTTC.

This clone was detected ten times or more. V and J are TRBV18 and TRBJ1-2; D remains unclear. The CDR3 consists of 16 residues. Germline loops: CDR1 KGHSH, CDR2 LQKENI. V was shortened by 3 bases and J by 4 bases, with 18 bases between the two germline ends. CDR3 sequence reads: CASSPGSSGEGYGYTF. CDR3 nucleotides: TGTGCCAGCTCACCGGGGAGCTCCGGCGAAGGCTATGGCTACACCTTC.

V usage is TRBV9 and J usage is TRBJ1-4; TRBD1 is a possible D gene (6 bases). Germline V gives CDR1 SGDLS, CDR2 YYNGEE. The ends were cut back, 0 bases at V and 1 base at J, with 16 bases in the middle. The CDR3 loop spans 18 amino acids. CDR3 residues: CASSVDQRRGRTNEKLFF. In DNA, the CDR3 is TGTGCCAGCAGCGTAGATCAGAGGCGGGGGCGAACTAATGAAAAACTGTTTTTT. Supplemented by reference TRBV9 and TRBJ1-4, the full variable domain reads DSGVTQTPKHLITATGQRVTLRCSPRSGDLSVYWYQQSLDQGLQFLIQYYNGEERAKGNILERFSAQQFPDLHSELNLSSLELGDSALYFCASSVDQRRGRTNEKLFFGSGTQLSVL.

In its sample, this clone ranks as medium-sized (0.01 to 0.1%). This CDR3 is CASSKDLYEQYF. The CDR3 DNA follows: TGTGCCAGCAGCAAAGACCTCTACGAGCAGTACTTC. The rearrangement links TRBV6-1 to TRBJ2-7, with no clear D. Between the trimmed V and J ends, which lost 6 bases and 3 bases, there was a span of 9 bases. CDR1 MNHNS and CDR2 SASEGT come from the germline V gene. The CDR3 spans 12 residues.

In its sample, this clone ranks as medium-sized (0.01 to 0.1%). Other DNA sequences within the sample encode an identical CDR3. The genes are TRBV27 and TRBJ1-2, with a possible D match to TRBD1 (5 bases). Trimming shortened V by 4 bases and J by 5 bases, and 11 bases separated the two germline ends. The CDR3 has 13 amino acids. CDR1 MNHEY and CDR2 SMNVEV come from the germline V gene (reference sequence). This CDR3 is CASSSRARYGYTF. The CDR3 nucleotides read TGTGCCAGCAGTTCCAGGGCCAGGTATGGCTACACCTTC.

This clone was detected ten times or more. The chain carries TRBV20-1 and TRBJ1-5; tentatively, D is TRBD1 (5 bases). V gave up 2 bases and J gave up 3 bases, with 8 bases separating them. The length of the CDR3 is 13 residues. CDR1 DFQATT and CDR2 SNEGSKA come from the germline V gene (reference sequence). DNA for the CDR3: TGCAGTGCTAGATGGGGCCCCAATCAGCCCCAGCATTTT. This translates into CSARWGPNQPQHF.

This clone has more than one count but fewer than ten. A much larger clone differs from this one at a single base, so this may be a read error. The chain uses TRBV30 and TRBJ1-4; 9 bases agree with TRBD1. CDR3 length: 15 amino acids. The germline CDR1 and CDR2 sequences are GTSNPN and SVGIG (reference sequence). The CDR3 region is CAWAPDRGGNEELFF. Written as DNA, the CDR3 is TGTGCCTGGGCCCCCGACAGGGGGGGCAATGAAGAACTGTTTTTT.

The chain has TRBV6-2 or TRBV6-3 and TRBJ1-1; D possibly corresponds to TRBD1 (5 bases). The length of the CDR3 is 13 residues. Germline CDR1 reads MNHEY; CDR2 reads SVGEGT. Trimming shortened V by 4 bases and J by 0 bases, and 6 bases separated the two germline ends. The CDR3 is CASSSGLNTEAFF. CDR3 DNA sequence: TGTGCCAGCAGTTCGGGGCTGAACACTGAAGCTTTCTTT.

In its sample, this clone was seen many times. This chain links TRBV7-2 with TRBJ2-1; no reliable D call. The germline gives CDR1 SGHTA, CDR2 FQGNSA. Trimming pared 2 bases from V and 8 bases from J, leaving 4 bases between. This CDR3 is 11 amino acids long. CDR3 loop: CASSLRHEQFF. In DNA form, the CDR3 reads TGTGCCAGCAGCTTACGGCATGAGCAGTTCTTC.

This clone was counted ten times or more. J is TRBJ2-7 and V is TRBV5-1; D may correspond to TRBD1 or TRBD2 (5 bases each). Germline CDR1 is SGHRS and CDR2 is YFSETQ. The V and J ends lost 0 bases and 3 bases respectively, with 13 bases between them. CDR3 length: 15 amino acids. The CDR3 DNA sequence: TGCGCCAGCAGCTTGGCCGGGGCAGGGCTCTACGAGCAGTACTTC. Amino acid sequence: CASSLAGAGLYEQYF.

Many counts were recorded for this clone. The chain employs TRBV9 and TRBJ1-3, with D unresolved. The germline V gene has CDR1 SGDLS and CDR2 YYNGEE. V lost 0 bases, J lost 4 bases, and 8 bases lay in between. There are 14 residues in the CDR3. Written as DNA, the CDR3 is TGTGCCAGCAGCGTAGAAGGGTACGGAAACACCATATATTTT. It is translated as CASSVEGYGNTIYF.

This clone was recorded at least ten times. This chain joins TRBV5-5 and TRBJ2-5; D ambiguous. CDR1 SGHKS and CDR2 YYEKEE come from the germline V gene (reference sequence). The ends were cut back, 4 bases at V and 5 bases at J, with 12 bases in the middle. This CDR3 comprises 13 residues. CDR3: CASSKRLDETQYF. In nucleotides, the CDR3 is TGTGCCAGCAGCAAAAGACTTGACGAGACCCAGTACTTC.

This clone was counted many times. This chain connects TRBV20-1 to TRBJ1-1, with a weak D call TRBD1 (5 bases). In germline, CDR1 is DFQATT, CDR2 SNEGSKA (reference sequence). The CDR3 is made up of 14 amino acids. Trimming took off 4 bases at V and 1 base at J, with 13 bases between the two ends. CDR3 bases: TGCAGTGCTAAACCTAGCACAGGGAACACTGAAGCTTTCTTT. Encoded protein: CSAKPSTGNTEAFF.

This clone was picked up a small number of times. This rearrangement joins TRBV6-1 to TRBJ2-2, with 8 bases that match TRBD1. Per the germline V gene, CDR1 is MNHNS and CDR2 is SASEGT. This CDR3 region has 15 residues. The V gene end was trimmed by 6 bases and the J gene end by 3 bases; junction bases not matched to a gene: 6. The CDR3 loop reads CASRGQVGYTGELFF. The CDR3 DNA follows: TGTGCCAGCAGGGGACAGGTGGGGTACACCGGGGAGCTGTTTTTT.

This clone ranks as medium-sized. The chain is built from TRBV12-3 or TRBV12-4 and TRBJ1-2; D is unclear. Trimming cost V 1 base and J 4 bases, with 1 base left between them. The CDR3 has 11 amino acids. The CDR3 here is CASSLGYGYTF. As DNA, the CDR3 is TGTGCCAGCAGTTTAGGCTATGGCTACACCTTC.

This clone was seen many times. DNA for the CDR3: TGTGCCACCAGTGATTTCGTAGCGGGGGCGGAAGATACGCAGTATTTT. Amino acid sequence: CATSDFVAGAEDTQYF. The chain is built from TRBV24-1 and TRBJ2-3; 9 bases map to TRBD2. Germline loops: CDR1 KGHDR, CDR2 SFDVKD. V lost 1 base to trimming and J lost 5 bases; unmatched junction nucleotides: 6. This CDR3 has 16 amino acids.

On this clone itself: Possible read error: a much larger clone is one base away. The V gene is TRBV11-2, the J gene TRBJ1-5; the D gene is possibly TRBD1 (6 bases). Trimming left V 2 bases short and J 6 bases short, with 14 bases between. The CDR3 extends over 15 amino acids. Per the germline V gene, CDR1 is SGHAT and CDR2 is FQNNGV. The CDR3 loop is CASSLFSGVCQPQHF. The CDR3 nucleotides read TGTGCCAGCAGCTTATTTTCAGGGGTATGTCAGCCCCAGCATTTT.

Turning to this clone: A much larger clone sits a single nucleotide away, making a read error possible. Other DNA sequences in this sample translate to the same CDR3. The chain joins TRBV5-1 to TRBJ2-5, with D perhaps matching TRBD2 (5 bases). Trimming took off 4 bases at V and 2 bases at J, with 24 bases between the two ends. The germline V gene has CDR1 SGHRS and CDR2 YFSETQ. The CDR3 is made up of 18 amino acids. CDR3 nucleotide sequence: TGCGCCAGCAGCCCCCGAGGGTCCTCACTTTTTTATCAAGAGACCCAGTACTTC. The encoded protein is CASSPRGSSLFYQETQYF. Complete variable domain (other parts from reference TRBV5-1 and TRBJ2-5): KAGVTQTPRYLIKTRGQQVTLSCSPISGHRSVSWYQQTPGQGLQFLFEYFSETQRNKGNFPGRFSGRQFSNSRSEMNVSTLELGDSALYLCASSPRGSSLFYQETQYFGPGTRLLVL.